These 32 T cell receptor beta chains came from one sample sequenced in a study of cytomegalovirus exposure and HLA in healthy donors. PCR amplification relied on 60 Vbeta primers (plus 13 Jbeta primers). Measured with immunoSEQ multiplex PCR; TCRdb has only the in-frame clones, and not every one. Of about 120,000 clones listed, roughly 80% are singletons. Sequenced input: PBMCs. These TCRs come from a young man in good health and CMV-seronegative.

The CDR3 DNA reads as TGCGCCAGCAGCCAAGATCCGGGACAGGGTTACACTGAAGCTTTCTTT. Encoded protein: CASSQDPGQGYTEAFF. This rearrangement joins TRBV4-1 to TRBJ1-1, with TRBD1 identical over 9 bases. Trimming took 0 bases from V and 3 from J; bases not matched to a gene: 5. The CDR3 has 16 residues. Germline CDR1 is MGHRA and CDR2 is YSYEKL.

V gene TRBV6-4 combines with J gene TRBJ1-6; no definite D call. The V end lost 2 bases, the J end lost 2 bases, and 16 bases lay between the germline ends. The germline V gene encodes CDR1 MRHNA and CDR2 SNTAGT. The CDR3 length is 18 residues. CDR3 sequence reads: CASSDGPLPRPYNSPLHF. The DNA of the CDR3 is TGTGCCAGCAGTGACGGGCCCCTTCCCCGCCCCTATAATTCACCCCTCCACTTT.

The gene calls are TRBV6-4 and TRBJ1-1; D not resolved. CDR1 is MRHNA and CDR2 is SNTAGT in the germline V gene. The CDR3 has 13 amino acids. Trimming cost V 5 bases and J 0 bases, with 7 bases left between them. CDR3 nucleotides: TGTGCCAGCAGTCCCACAGTGAACACTGAAGCTTTCTTT. Its translation is CASSPTVNTEAFF.

The CDR3 is CASSPGSSTDTQYF. The CDR3 region has the DNA TGTGCCAGCAGTCCAGGATCTAGCACAGATACGCAGTATTTT. This rearrangement joins TRBV28 to TRBJ2-3; D ambiguous. This CDR3 has 14 amino acids. The ends were cut back, 5 bases at V and 0 bases at J, with 9 bases in the middle. Germline CDR1 and CDR2: MDHEN and SYDVKM.

The chain joins TRBV5-6 to TRBJ1-1, with TRBD1 matching over 7 bases. V dropped 0 bases and J dropped 0; count of bases not matched to a gene: 2. Germline CDR1 reads SGHDT; CDR2 reads YYEEEE. CDR3 length: 15 residues. The CDR3 bases are TGTGCCAGCAGCTTGGCGGGACAGCTGAACACTGAAGCTTTCTTT. As protein: CASSLAGQLNTEAFF.

The genes are TRBV4-2 and TRBJ1-3; 7 bases are shared with TRBD1. CDR1 and CDR2 from the germline V gene are LGHNA and YNFKEQ. The V gene end was trimmed by 3 bases and the J gene end by 4 bases; junction bases not matched to a gene: 18. This CDR3 is built from 19 residues. CDR3 bases: TGTGCCAGCAGCCAGGCCGCGAGACAGGGTCGATATCGCGGAAACACCATATATTTT. Encoded protein: CASSQAARQGRYRGNTIYF.

Only a few counts were recorded for this clone. CDR3 coding DNA: TGTGCCAGCTCACCCGGACTAGCGGGGGACAACGAGCAGTACTTC. Translating gives CASSPGLAGDNEQYF. This chain links TRBV18 with TRBJ2-7; 13 bases map to TRBD2. After removal of 3 bases from V and 5 bases from J, the junction contained 4 bases not matched to a gene. CDR3 length: 15 residues. Germline CDR1 KGHSH, CDR2 LQKENI.

To note about this clone: One end of the junction is discordant with germline, which a read error may explain. The chain couples TRBV7-2 to TRBJ2-7, with D hard to call. This CDR3 has 13 amino acids. Germline V gives CDR1 SGHTA, CDR2 FQGNSA. CDR3 sequence: CASSLVKKYERYF. CDR3 nucleotide sequence: TGTGCCAGCAGCTTAGTAAAAAAGTACGAGCGGTACTTC. The complete variable domain, with remaining parts taken from reference TRBV7-2 and TRBJ2-7, reads GAGVSQSPSNKVTEKGKDVELRCDPISGHTALYWYRQSLGQGLEFLIYFQGNSAPDKSGLPSDRFSAERTGGSVSTLTIQRTQQEDSAVYLCASSLVKKYERYFGPGTRLTVT.

The CDR3 loop reads CASSSLGTGSVETQYF. The CDR3 bases are TGCGCCAGCAGTTCGCTCGGGACAGGGTCGGTGGAGACCCAGTACTTC. This rearrangement joins TRBV5-1 to TRBJ2-5, with 9 bases fitting TRBD1. Trimming cost V 5 bases and J 5 bases; bases outside gene matches: 13. The CDR3 covers 16 residues. Germline loops: CDR1 SGHRS, CDR2 YFSETQ.

The rearrangement links TRBV19 to TRBJ1-5, with D perhaps TRBD1 (5 bases). This CDR3 comprises 16 residues. With 3 bases removed from V and 4 bases from J, the gap between germline ends came to 16 bases. Germline V gene data show CDR1 as LNHDA and CDR2 as SQIVND (reference sequence). The CDR3 region is CASSIPLGRGNQPQHF. The CDR3 DNA reads TGTGCCAGTAGTATCCCGCTAGGACGGGGGAATCAGCCCCAGCATTTT.

This clone was detected once. The chain has TRBV5-1 and TRBJ2-6, with D possibly being TRBD1 (5 bases). CDR1 and CDR2 from the germline V gene are SGHRS and YFSETQ. This CDR3 region has 16 residues. Trimming removed 1 base at V and 0 bases at J, with 8 bases between. CDR3 amino acids: CASSLRQFSGANVLTF. The CDR3 DNA reads TGCGCCAGCAGCTTGCGACAGTTCTCTGGGGCCAACGTCCTGACTTTC.

This clone occurred once. The chain recombines TRBV28 with TRBJ2-2, with 7 bases matching TRBD2. The CDR3 totals 11 residues. The ends lost 5 bases at V and 13 bases at J; junction bases unmatched: 4. CDR1 is MDHEN, CDR2 SYDVKM, per germline. For the CDR3, the DNA is TGTGCCAGCAGTCCAGGACTAGGGCTGTTTTTT. Its translation is CASSPGLGLFF.

The rearrangement links TRBV12-2 to TRBJ2-1; the table assigns TRBD2, which was not confirmed against the DNA. TRBV12-2 is a recognized pseudogene. There are 17 residues in the CDR3. This CDR3 is CASRPPRRRGPPNEQFF. The CDR3 nucleotides are TGTGCAAGTCGCCCCCCGAGGAGGCGGGGGCCTCCCAATGAGCAGTTCTTC.

The genes are TRBV7-2 and TRBJ2-7; 9 bases are shared with TRBD2. Germline loops: CDR1 SGHTA, CDR2 FQGNSA. After removal of 1 base from V and 5 bases from J, the junction contained 6 bases not matched to a gene. The CDR3 contains 15 residues. CDR3 in amino acids: CASSLEVAGANEQYF. CDR3 DNA sequence: TGTGCCAGCAGCTTAGAGGTAGCGGGGGCAAACGAGCAGTACTTC.

V and J are TRBV4-3 and TRBJ2-3; TRBD2 matches 8 bases. With V trimmed by 1 base and J by 2 bases, 8 bases remained unmatched. The CDR3 has 17 residues. The germline V gene has CDR1 LGHNA and CDR2 YSLEER. The CDR3 nucleotides are TGCGCCAGCAGCCAAGCCCCCGCGGGGGGCATCACAGATACGCAGTATTTT. Residues: CASSQAPAGGITDTQYF.

The V gene is TRBV5-1, the J gene TRBJ2-1, with TRBD2 matching over 9 bases. Germline values: CDR1 SGHRS, CDR2 YFSETQ. CDR3 length equals 18 residues. V dropped 1 base and J dropped 2; count of bases not matched to a gene: 10. The CDR3 spells CASSLRAGGRPTYNEQFF. CDR3 nucleotide sequence: TGCGCCAGCAGCTTGAGGGCGGGGGGGCGCCCCACCTACAATGAGCAGTTCTTC. Based on the CDR3 plus reference TRBV5-1 and TRBJ2-1, the full variable domain is KAGVTQTPRYLIKTRGQQVTLSCSPISGHRSVSWYQQTPGQGLQFLFEYFSETQRNKGNFPGRFSGRQFSNSRSEMNVSTLELGDSALYLCASSLRAGGRPTYNEQFFGPGTRLTVL.

V gene TRBV19 combines with J gene TRBJ2-5; 7 nucleotides line up with TRBD1. V lost 5 bases to trimming and J lost 3 bases; unmatched junction nucleotides: 15. Germline CDR1 and CDR2: LNHDA and SQIVND (reference sequence). The CDR3 has 17 amino acids. The DNA of the CDR3 is TGTGCCAGTAGTCTTCGGACTCGTAAAGGGGGCAAAGAGACCCAGTACTTC. This translates into CASSLRTRKGGKETQYF.

The chain employs TRBV28 and TRBJ1-6; no firm D call. The V gene lost 8 bases and the J gene lost 5 bases, with 7 bases spanning the gap. Germline assignment: CDR1 MDHEN and CDR2 SYDVKM. The CDR3 consists of 12 residues. In DNA, the CDR3 is TGTGCCAGCGCTACCAATAATTCACCCCTCCACTTT. Its translation is CASATNNSPLHF.

The CDR3 here is CASPPGGINQPQHF. The CDR3 region has the DNA TGTGCCAGCCCCCCCGGCGGTATCAATCAGCCCCAGCATTTT. V and J are TRBV12-1 and TRBJ1-5. TRBV12-1 is flagged as a pseudogene. There are 14 residues in the CDR3.

In this sample, this clone turned up once. CDR3 sequence reads: CASSLALVRTNTEAFF. The DNA for the CDR3 is TGTGCCAGCAGCTTAGCGCTGGTCAGAACGAACACTGAAGCTTTCTTT. V is TRBV7-9 and J is TRBJ1-1; D gene uncertain. Trimming removed 0 bases from V and 1 base from J, with 12 bases in between. CDR3 size: 16 residues. CDR1 is SEHNR and CDR2 is FQNEAQ in the germline V gene (reference sequence).

V usage is TRBV28 and J usage is TRBJ2-7; the D gene is possibly TRBD2 (6 bases). This CDR3 comprises 15 residues. Germline V gives CDR1 MDHEN, CDR2 SYDVKM. V lost 2 bases to trimming and J lost 2 bases, with 13 bases between them. For the CDR3, the DNA is TGTGCCAGCAGTTTAGCGGGGAAGACAGCCTACGAGCAGTACTTC. Translating it yields CASSLAGKTAYEQYF.

This clone occurred once. This chain connects TRBV10-3 to TRBJ2-7, with TRBD2 matching over 8 bases. CDR1 and CDR2 from the germline V gene are ENHRY and SYGVKD. The CDR3 covers 14 residues. Trimming at V came to 3 bases and at J to 4 bases, leaving 5 bases not matched to a gene. The CDR3, as DNA: TGTGCCATCAGTGACGGGGGGGGCAGGTACGAGCAGTACTTC. Protein: CAISDGGGRYEQYF.

This clone was picked up one time. The chain carries TRBV7-2 and TRBJ2-5; 10 nucleotides align to TRBD1. Germline CDR1 is SGHTA and CDR2 is FQGNSA. This CDR3 has 16 residues. J gave up 5 bases and V 1 base, and 7 bases lay outside the gene matches. CDR3 sequence reads: CASSLGLTGGMETQYF. CDR3 DNA sequence: TGTGCCAGCAGCTTAGGTTTGACAGGGGGCATGGAGACCCAGTACTTC. The full variable domain, rest sourced from reference TRBV7-2 and TRBJ2-5, is GAGVSQSPSNKVTEKGKDVELRCDPISGHTALYWYRQSLGQGLEFLIYFQGNSAPDKSGLPSDRFSAERTGGSVSTLTIQRTQQEDSAVYLCASSLGLTGGMETQYFGPGTRLLVL.

The chain uses TRBV27 and TRBJ2-7; 7 bases align to TRBD1. The germline V gene has CDR1 MNHEY and CDR2 SMNVEV (reference sequence). Unmatched junction bases numbered 8, after V lost 6 bases and J lost 3 bases. The CDR3 covers 14 residues. CDR3 loop: CASRASGTVYEQYF. The CDR3, as DNA: TGTGCCAGCAGGGCTTCCGGGACAGTCTACGAGCAGTACTTC.

This rearrangement joins TRBV6-5 to TRBJ1-1, with D possibly matching TRBD1 (5 bases). Germline V CDR1 and CDR2: MNHEY, SVGAGI. Trimming took off 2 bases at V and 3 bases at J, with 7 bases between the two ends. The CDR3 is 13 residues long. The CDR3 loop reads CASSYKGDTEAFF. DNA for the CDR3: TGTGCCAGCAGTTACAAAGGGGACACTGAAGCTTTCTTT.

The chain uses TRBV28 and TRBJ2-2, with a tentative D call TRBD1 (6 bases). The CDR3 is 14 amino acids. The germline V gene encodes CDR1 MDHEN and CDR2 SYDVKM. V shed 7 bases and J shed 0 bases, with 9 bases lying between them. Here the CDR3 DNA reads TGTGCCAGCATCACAGGGACGAACACCGGGGAGCTGTTTTTT. Translating it yields CASITGTNTGELFF.

This chain connects TRBV11-2 to TRBJ2-7; TRBD2 is a possible D gene (6 bases). The V and J ends lost 5 bases and 0 bases respectively, with 20 bases between them. The CDR3 consists of 17 residues. From germline, CDR1 is SGHAT and CDR2 FQNNGV. CDR3 region: CASSPGRGTRSSYEQYF. The CDR3 DNA sequence: TGTGCCAGCAGCCCCGGGCGGGGCACTCGGAGCTCCTACGAGCAGTACTTC.

The chain combines TRBV7-9 with TRBJ2-3; 9 bases fit TRBD1. CDR3 length: 13 amino acids. J gave up 9 bases and V 1 base, and 2 bases lay outside the gene matches. CDR1 and CDR2 (germline): SEHNR, FQNEAQ (reference sequence). This CDR3 reads CASSLGQGGTQYF. In DNA form, the CDR3 reads TGTGCCAGCAGCTTAGGACAGGGGGGGACGCAGTATTTT.

The gene calls are TRBV6-5 and TRBJ1-1; D remains unclear. Germline values: CDR1 MNHEY, CDR2 SVGAGI. Deletions cut 0 bases from V and 1 base from J, with 3 bases between. The CDR3 has 13 residues. The CDR3 region is CASSYSRNTEAFF. In DNA, the CDR3 is TGTGCCAGCAGTTACTCCCGGAACACTGAAGCTTTCTTT.

This clone was seen a few times. This chain connects TRBV6-5 to TRBJ2-3, with TRBD1 matching over 9 bases. The CDR3 spans 15 residues. Germline-derived CDR1 and CDR2 are MNHEY and SVGAGI. Trimming cost V 6 bases and J 1 base; bases outside gene matches: 5. CDR3 in amino acids: CASRRRQGGTDTQYF. The CDR3 bases are TGTGCCAGCAGACGCCGACAGGGGGGCACAGATACGCAGTATTTT.

This clone was seen once. The chain joins TRBV15 to TRBJ1-2, with 11 bases identical to TRBD1. The CDR3 is 17 amino acids. V dropped 4 bases and J dropped 8; count of bases not matched to a gene: 15. Looked up from germline, CDR1 is LNHNV and CDR2 is YYDKDF (reference sequence). The chain's CDR3 is CATSTLGDRDRGEGYTF. As DNA, the CDR3 is TGTGCCACCAGCACTTTAGGGGACCGGGACAGGGGGGAAGGCTACACCTTC.

V and J are TRBV28 and TRBJ1-5; D uncertain. The CDR3 totals 12 residues. Germline CDR1 MDHEN, CDR2 SYDVKM. Here the CDR3 DNA reads TGTGCAGGAGGGAGAGCGGATCAGCCCCAGCATTTT. It is translated as CAGGRADQPQHF.